Shown below are 15 T cell receptor beta chains from a single sample sequenced in a study of regulatory T cells in long-lasting Graves disease. iRepertoire HTBI primers and Arm-PCR of CDR3 regions built TCR beta libraries. Using its own MiXCR run on the multiplex PCR reads, TCRdb lists one record per CDR3 protein. This sample has 700,000 or so distinct CDR3 sequences, with 25% to 35% found just once. The time point: persistent/refractory GD, antithyroid drugs over 5 years with positive TRAb. From PBMCs, RNA was extracted and then used to make the TCR library. The input for sequencing was peripheral blood mononuclear cells (PBMCs), taken when the disease was refractory, from a patient treated with antithyroid drugs. The receptors here all came from a female donor with Graves disease.

In its sample, this clonotype was seen many times. The chain couples TRBV7-3 to TRBJ1-2; 8 bases align to TRBD1. V shed 6 bases, J shed 3 bases, and the junction held 6 bases outside the gene matches. Per the germline V gene, CDR1 is SGHTA and CDR2 is FQGTGA. There are 14 residues in the CDR3. The CDR3, as DNA: TGTGCCAGCAGTCTCCAGGGGGCGGACTATGGCTACACCTTC. Its protein is CASSLQGADYGYTF.

The sample holds many counts of this clonotype. V usage is TRBV12-3 or TRBV12-4 and J usage is TRBJ2-7; D unresolved. This CDR3 has 13 residues. V lost 6 bases and J lost 1, with 10 bases in between. CDR3 bases: TGTGCCAGCAGCTCACCGGAGTCCTACGAGCAGTACTTC. Residues: CASSSPESYEQYF.

The chain recombines TRBV10-3 with TRBJ1-1; a possible D gene is TRBD1 (6 bases). V lost 3 bases and J 4 bases, leaving 15 bases between the germline ends. Looked up from germline, CDR1 is ENHRY and CDR2 is SYGVKD. The CDR3 spans 15 residues. CDR3 sequence (DNA): TGTGCCATCAGTGAACTGGACAGAATGGTCACTGAAGCTTTCTTT. Translating gives CAISELDRMVTEAFF.

Details on this clonotype: One junction end disagrees with the germline gene, perhaps due to a read error. The V call is TRBV29-1, the J call TRBJ1-1; D is unclear. Germline CDR1 and CDR2: SQVTM and ANQGSEA. CDR3 size: 12 residues. The CDR3 nucleotides read TGCGGCGTTGAAGGCGGAGTGAAGAAAGCTTTCTTT. This gives the protein CGVEGGVKKAFF.

This clonotype was recorded a few times. The chain is built from TRBV5-5 and TRBJ1-5, with TRBD1 as a possible D gene (5 bases). Germline V gene lookup returns CDR1 SGHKS and CDR2 YYEKEE (reference sequence). This CDR3 has 15 amino acids. The V end was cut by 0 bases, the J end by 5 bases, with 12 bases between. CDR3 residues: CASSLAGWGHQPQHF. DNA for the CDR3: TGTGCCAGCAGCTTGGCCGGCTGGGGCCATCAGCCCCAGCATTTT.

The table lists this clonotype with a few counts. The J gene is TRBJ1-2, the V gene TRBV7-3, with 10 bases matching TRBD1. There are 16 residues in the CDR3. The J segment lost 1 base and the V segment lost 1 base, leaving 3 bases of the junction unmatched. Germline V lookup: CDR1 SGHTA, CDR2 FQGTGA. In nucleotides, the CDR3 is TGTGCCAGCAGCTTAAGTGGACAGGGGGGTAACTATGGCTACACCTTC. Translation gives CASSLSGQGGNYGYTF.

To note about this clonotype: Mismatch with germline at one junction end may stem from a read error. The rearrangement joins TRBV20-1 to TRBJ2-7, with a weak D call TRBD1 (6 bases). CDR1 is DFQATT, CDR2 SNEGSKA, per germline (reference sequence). The CDR3 spans 17 residues. The CDR3 protein is CSAREGVGQLHSYGQYF. In nucleotides, the CDR3 is TGCAGTGCTAGAGAAGGTGTAGGACAGCTGCACTCCTACGGGCAGTACTTC.

This clonotype was counted between two and nine times. This chain links TRBV9 with TRBJ1-1; no definite D call. The length of the CDR3 is 15 residues. Trimming removed 1 base from V and 0 bases from J, with 10 bases in between. Germline V gene sequence: CDR1 SGDLS, CDR2 YYNGEE. CDR3 region: CASSVRSAMNTEAFF. The CDR3 coding sequence is TGTGCCAGCAGCGTACGTTCCGCGATGAACACTGAAGCTTTCTTT.

The rearrangement joins TRBV19 to TRBJ1-5; a weak D match, TRBD1 (6 bases). From germline, CDR1 is LNHDA and CDR2 SQIVND (reference sequence). The V end was cut by 7 bases, the J end by 0 bases, with 13 bases between. This CDR3 is 15 amino acids long. The CDR3 nucleotides are TGTGCCAGTACCGGGACATTTCATAGCAATCAGCCCCAGCATTTT. It codes for CASTGTFHSNQPQHF.

V and J are TRBV20-1 and TRBJ2-3, with D possibly TRBD2 on 6 matching bases. The germline V gene has CDR1 DFQATT and CDR2 SNEGSKA (reference sequence). The ends were cut back, 6 bases at V and 2 bases at J, with 12 bases in the middle. The CDR3 sequence is 13 residues long. The CDR3 reads CSANRDSTDTQYF. The CDR3 coding sequence is TGCAGTGCCAACCGGGACTCCACAGATACGCAGTATTTT.

The sample holds a few counts of this clonotype. The chain uses TRBV29-1 and TRBJ1-1; no clear D. The ends were cut back, 4 bases at V and 3 bases at J, with 6 bases in the middle. In germline, CDR1 is SQVTM, CDR2 ANQGSEA. CDR3 length equals 11 residues. The CDR3 sequence is CSVVSDTEAFF. DNA for the CDR3: TGCAGCGTTGTATCGGACACTGAAGCTTTCTTT. The full variable domain, its missing parts supplied by reference TRBV29-1 and TRBJ1-1, is SAVISQKPSRDICQRGTSLTIQCQVDSQVTMMFWYRQQPGQSLTLIATANQGSEATYESGFVIDKFPISRPNLTFSTLTVSNMSPEDSSIYLCSVVSDTEAFFGQGTRLTVV.

This clonotype showed up just a few times. The rearrangement uses TRBV7-2 and TRBJ1-4; D unclear. V was trimmed by 0 bases and J by 3 bases, leaving 11 bases between them. Germline-derived CDR1 and CDR2 are SGHTA and FQGNSA. The CDR3 extends over 16 amino acids. CDR3 loop: CASSLAFATANEKLFF. The CDR3 DNA is TGTGCCAGCAGCTTAGCGTTTGCCACAGCTAATGAAAAACTGTTTTTT.

The chain couples TRBV6-2 or TRBV6-3 to TRBJ2-1; weak D call: TRBD2 (6 bases). The V and J ends lost 6 bases and 2 bases respectively, with 17 bases between them. The CDR3 contains 16 residues. Germline loops: CDR1 MNHEY, CDR2 SVGEGT. The CDR3 loop reads CASSRGLENPYNEQFF. The CDR3 nucleotides read TGTGCCAGCAGCCGGGGACTGGAGAACCCCTACAATGAGCAGTTCTTC.

The chain has TRBV2 and TRBJ1-2, with TRBD1 as a possible D gene (5 bases). The CDR3 spans 14 residues. CDR1 and CDR2 from the germline V gene are SNHLY and FYNNEI. V lost 3 bases and J lost 8, with 16 bases in between. The CDR3 spells CASSEGQGLRGYTF. In DNA form, the CDR3 reads TGTGCCAGCAGTGAGGGCCAGGGACTGAGGGGCTACACCTTC. Full variable domain (outside the CDR3, taken from reference TRBV2 and TRBJ1-2): EPEVTQTPSHQVTQMGQEVILRCVPISNHLYFYWYRQILGQKVEFLVSFYNNEISEKSEIFDDQFSVERPDGSNFTLKIRSTKLEDSAMYFCASSEGQGLRGYTFGSGTRLTVV.

This rearrangement joins TRBV14 to TRBJ1-4, with 7 bases aligning to TRBD1. Germline assignment: CDR1 SGHDN and CDR2 FVKESK. V trimming: 1 base; J trimming: 2 bases; junction bases outside the gene matches: 4. The CDR3 covers 16 residues. The CDR3 loop is CASSQVDRATNEKLFF. CDR3 coding DNA: TGTGCCAGCAGCCAAGTAGACAGGGCGACTAATGAAAAACTGTTTTTT.